What follows describes a single T cell receptor beta chain. Antigen specificity is unknown. Reverse transcription of about 0.5 to 1 ug RNA used random hexamers. The immunoSEQ assay covered 54 Vbeta and 13 Jbeta segments for CDR3. TCRdb re-called the immunoSEQ multiplex PCR reads through MiXCR, storing one row per CDR3 protein. The data contain roughly 220,000 distinct CDR3 sequences, about 94% of them singletons. This entry belongs to a study of CD8 T cells in Susac syndrome. Study information: The Susac syndrome patients that were sequenced included more than 5 with active disease and roughly 8 in remission. Blood was drawn from patients with Susac syndrome. At that point, they were therapy-naive, on corticosteroids, or on intravenous immunoglobulin alone.

Study-wide results and caveats: The CD4+ T cell repertoires from Susac syndrome exhibited no clonal expansion.

The receptor was isolated from a human donor with Susac syndrome. Sequenced sample: CD4+ T cells from PBMCs.

The CDR3 reads CASRRTDYNSPLHF. The DNA for the CDR3 is TGTGCCAGCAGAAGGACGGACTATAATTCACCCCTCCACTTT. The chain links TRBV9 to TRBJ1-6, with no clear D. The CDR3 is made up of 14 amino acids. Germline lookup yields CDR1 SGDLS and CDR2 YYNGEE. The V and J ends lost 5 bases and 3 bases respectively, with 9 bases between them.